The rows below give T cell receptor beta chains drawn from one sample of a study of human T cells and chemical hapten exposure. TCRdb reanalysed the RACE reads using MiXCR and keeps one entry per CDR3 protein. Of approximately 90,000 distinct CDR3 sequences listed, around 8.8% are singletons. Specimen: whole blood, collected in connection with sensitization to the hapten diphenylcyclopropenone (DPC). These receptor sequences come from a man in his forties with alopecia areata. Some clones in this sample may be carry-over from other donors' samples. CDR3s include the opening cysteine and the closing phenylalanine or tryptophan. The D gene is left open where the match is weak. Clone size is given for some rows only: seen once, a few or many times, or a class if the clone is expanded.

V	size	J	D	length	DNA	CDR3
TRBV27	-	TRBJ2-1	-	17	TGTGCCAGCAGTCCCTTTAACAGGGCCTCCTCCTACAATGAGCAGTTCTTC	CASSPFNRASSYNEQFF
TRBV4-3	few	TRBJ2-3	-	20	TGCGCCAGCAGCCATTTCCTATCGAACGCAGCGGGCCCCGACACAGATACGCAGTATTTT	CASSHFLSNAAGPDTDTQYF
TRBV7-2	once	TRBJ1-6	TRBD1	16	TGTGCCAGCAGCTCGAATGCAGGGGGCTGGGGGTCACCCCTCCACTTT	CASSSNAGGWGSPLHF
TRBV19	few	TRBJ1-5	-	13	TGTGCCAGTAGTATCGGCAGGGAGCAGCCCCAGCATTTT	CASSIGREQPQHF
TRBV5-1	few	TRBJ2-3	TRBD2	16	TGCGCCAGCAGCAGGGGACTAGCGGGAACGGGAGATACGCAGTATTTT	CASSRGLAGTGDTQYF
TRBV3-1	few	TRBJ2-2	TRBD2	19	TGTGCCAGCAGCCAAGTTCTGCTAGCGGGAGGTCCGAACACCGGGGAGCTGTTTTTT	CASSQVLLAGGPNTGELFF
TRBV6-6	-	TRBJ1-3	-	14	TGTGCCAGCACGAGGGGGGAGGGCGGAAACACCATATATTTT	CASTRGEGGNTIYF
TRBV6-5	-	TRBJ2-3	-	13	TGTGCCAGCAGTTACAGGGAGGTAGATACGCAGTATTTT	CASSYREVDTQYF
TRBV12-3/TRBV12-4	many	TRBJ2-3	-	12	TGTGCCAGCAGTTTTAGCGCAGATACGCAGTATTTT	CASSFSADTQYF
TRBV21-1	few	TRBJ1-2	-	16	TGTGCCAGCAGCAACGACCCGCGGGTGATGATATATGGCTACACCTTC	CASSNDPRVMIYGYTF